One TCR beta chain is described in this entry. Its specific antigen is unknown. The sample holds no much larger clone one base away, and base qualities are not on file. V drops 4 bases and J drops 2 bases, leaving 21 bases in between. Sequences SEHNR (CDR1) and FQNEAQ (CDR2) are obtained from the germline V gene (reference sequence). Inclusive of the bounding cysteine and phenylalanine, the CDR3 is 17 residues long. The kept DNA is CDR3 alone, 51 bases in frame from the first base. Library method: the immunoSEQ multiplex PCR assay. TCRdb mirrors the immuneACCESS table, restricted to in-frame sequences. Some clones are absent from its copies; in checked studies, under half trace to an unresolved V gene, and the reason for the others is unknown. The table for this sample lists about 40,000 clones; 91% of them were counted only once. Of the sample, approximately 8.3% is held by the ten largest clones.

This sample is drawn from a study of T cell changes during pregnancy in multiple sclerosis (dated by TCRdb to between 2018 and 2021). The study in broad terms: In women with multiple sclerosis, the researchers looked at how the T cell repertoire shifted as pregnancy progressed.

The sequenced sample was CD8+ T cells from peripheral blood mononuclear cells, obtained before pregnancy. The receptor was isolated from a female donor with multiple sclerosis, enrolled in a pregnancy study. The chain links TRBV7-9 with TRBJ2-7; the best D guess is TRBD2, with 6 bases matching. The CDR3 sequence is CASSSRGGAGNPYEQYF. The nucleotide sequence is TGTGCCAGCAGCTCGCGGGGTGGGGCAGGGAACCCCTACGAGCAGTACTTC.